This TCR beta chain originates from a study of blood T cell repertoires in COVID-19. Study-level information: The United States, Italy and Spain supplied acute and convalescent COVID-19 samples. T cells, B-cell-depleted T cells, or PBMCs supplied cDNA or gDNA.

Sequencing used immunoSEQ multiplex PCR; TCRdb keeps in-frame clones, though not all of them. The sample gives under 300,000 clones, more than 75% of which show up once; 3.3% is in the top ten. Germline CDR1 reads LGHNA; CDR2 reads YNFKEQ. Unmatched junction bases numbered 7, after V lost 1 base and J lost 7 bases. The CDR3 is 15 amino acids. The study drew participants aged about 18 to 89 years from fewer than 30 US areas. Which cohort a participant joined came from the clinical history participants gave. The V call is TRBV4-2, the J call TRBJ2-1, with 7 bases aligning to TRBD2. The sequencing input was PBMCs or T cells enriched from blood (not recorded which). The clonotype originates from a woman in her 40s with acute COVID-19. The DNA for the CDR3 is TGTGCCAGCAGCCAAGGGCGGGAGAGAGGGAATGAGCAGTTCTTC. It yields the protein CASSQGRERGNEQFF.